The clone carrying this TCR beta chain has a handful of counts. Its antigen is currently unknown. This sample was included in a study of CD8+ T cells in alopecia areata. Per the germline V gene, CDR1 is LNHDA and CDR2 is SQIVND (reference sequence). J was trimmed by 2 bases and V by 7 bases; bases with no gene match: 9. This CDR3 is built from 15 residues. cDNA serving as the sequencing template came from extracted, reverse transcribed RNA. Profiled with immunoSEQ multiplex PCR; TCRdb holds only in-frame clones, not every one. The table lists some 180,000 clones, roughly 60% of them singletons. Overall study findings and caveats: Against the mouse data, patients shared TCRs less clearly, possibly for HLA reasons. Lesional scalp exceeded normal scalp in clonality, especially in alopecia totalis/universalis.

This receptor was obtained from a human donor with alopecia areata. The chain is built from TRBV19 and TRBJ2-7; 9 nucleotides match TRBD1. The specimen comprised CD4+ T cells sorted from blood, sampled at week 0. The CDR3 protein is CASTDAGQGPYEQYF. Written as DNA, the CDR3 is TGTGCCAGTACGGACGCGGGACAGGGTCCCTACGAGCAGTACTTC. The entire variable domain, with the rest obtained from reference TRBV19 and TRBJ2-7, is as follows: DGGITQSPKYLFRKEGQNVTLSCEQNLNHDAMYWYRQDPGQGLRLIYYSQIVNDFQKGDIAEGYSVSREKKESFPLTVTSAQKNPTAFYLCASTDAGQGPYEQYFGPGTRLTVT.